A selection of T cell receptor beta chains follows, all from one sample in a study of human T cells and chemical hapten exposure. MiXCR, applied by TCRdb to the RACE reads, yields one record per CDR3 protein. The sample consists of some 98,000 distinct CDR3 sequences, 10% to 11% of them appearing once. The input for sequencing was whole blood, taken in connection with sensitization to the hapten diphenylcyclopropenone (DPC). The receptors were sampled from a woman aged 60-70 years with alopecia areata. Some clones in this sample may be carry-over from other donors' samples. CDR3s include the opening cysteine and the closing phenylalanine or tryptophan. The D gene is left open where the match is weak. Not every row has a clone size; where given, it reads once, few, many or a size class.

v_gene: TRBV19; d_gene: TRBD1; j_gene: TRBJ1-4; abundance: many; CDR3nt: TGTGCCAGTACTTGGGGGACAGGGTTGCAGAATGAAAAACTGTTTTTT; CDR3aa: CASTWGTGLQNEKLFF
v_gene: TRBV4-1; d_gene: TRBD2; j_gene: TRBJ2-2; abundance: many; CDR3nt: TGCGCCAGCAGCTTGGGACTAGCGTTGATCGGTAACACCGGGGAGCTGTTTTTT; CDR3aa: CASSLGLALIGNTGELFF
v_gene: TRBV7-9; d_gene: TRBD2; j_gene: TRBJ2-6; abundance: NA; CDR3nt: TGTGCCAGCAGCTTAGCGCTGACTAGCGGCGATGCCTCTGGGGCCAACGTCCTGACTTTC; CDR3aa: CASSLALTSGDASGANVLTF
v_gene: TRBV7-2; d_gene: NA; j_gene: TRBJ2-5; abundance: NA; CDR3nt: TGTGCCAGCAGCTTAAGGCTGGTGGCGACCCAGTACTTC; CDR3aa: CASSLRLVATQYF
v_gene: TRBV18; d_gene: TRBD1; j_gene: TRBJ1-4; abundance: few; CDR3nt: TGTGCCAGCTCACGTGCCGGGACAGACAATGAAAAACTGTTTTTT; CDR3aa: CASSRAGTDNEKLFF
v_gene: TRBV20-1; d_gene: NA; j_gene: TRBJ1-3; abundance: few; CDR3nt: TGCAGTGCTAGAGAAACGATAGCGGGGGGCATATATTTT; CDR3aa: CSARETIAGGIYF
v_gene: TRBV5-1; d_gene: TRBD1; j_gene: TRBJ2-7; abundance: few; CDR3nt: TGCGCCAGCAGCAGGGACAGGGTCAGCAACGAGCAGTACTTC; CDR3aa: CASSRDRVSNEQYF
v_gene: TRBV5-1; d_gene: NA; j_gene: TRBJ1-2; abundance: NA; CDR3nt: TGCGCCAGCAGCTTGGTAACGGGCCCCGGGGTCTACACCTTC; CDR3aa: CASSLVTGPGVYTF
v_gene: TRBV18; d_gene: NA; j_gene: TRBJ1-5; abundance: many; CDR3nt: TGTGCCAGCTCCCCCAAGGGACACCTGCCTGGGCCCCAGCATTTT; CDR3aa: CASSPKGHLPGPQHF
v_gene: TRBV19; d_gene: NA; j_gene: TRBJ1-5; abundance: many; CDR3nt: TGTGCCAGTAGTATTGGGACGCAGAGCAATCAGCCCCAGCATTTT; CDR3aa: CASSIGTQSNQPQHF
v_gene: TRBV5-1; d_gene: NA; j_gene: TRBJ2-4; abundance: many; CDR3nt: TGCGCCAGCAGCTTGGACAACCAAGTTCAGTACTTC; CDR3aa: CASSLDNQVQYF
v_gene: TRBV12-3/TRBV12-4; d_gene: NA; j_gene: TRBJ1-5; abundance: many; CDR3nt: TGTGCCAGCAGTAAAATGGGCGGGGCTGGGGGCAATCAGCCCCAGCATTTT; CDR3aa: CASSKMGGAGGNQPQHF
v_gene: TRBV6-2/TRBV6-3; d_gene: NA; j_gene: TRBJ2-1; abundance: many; CDR3nt: TGTGCCAGCAGTTACGGCGGGGCAGGACACAATGAGCAGTTCTTC; CDR3aa: CASSYGGAGHNEQFF
v_gene: TRBV5-5; d_gene: TRBD1; j_gene: TRBJ1-2; abundance: once; CDR3nt: TGTGCCAGCAGAAAACAGGGGAGCATGTATGGCTACACCTTC; CDR3aa: CASRKQGSMYGYTF
v_gene: TRBV30; d_gene: NA; j_gene: TRBJ2-1; abundance: few; CDR3nt: TGTGCCTGGAGTGACATCAATGAGCAGTTCTTC; CDR3aa: CAWSDINEQFF
v_gene: TRBV2; d_gene: TRBD1; j_gene: TRBJ1-5; abundance: many; CDR3nt: TGTGCCAGCAGTGAGGGACAGTCTAGCAATCAGCCCCAGCATTTT; CDR3aa: CASSEGQSSNQPQHF
v_gene: TRBV4-2; d_gene: TRBD1; j_gene: TRBJ2-7; abundance: many; CDR3nt: TGTGCCAGCAGCCCACCGGACAGGATCTACGAGCAGTACTTC; CDR3aa: CASSPPDRIYEQYF
v_gene: TRBV6-5; d_gene: NA; j_gene: TRBJ2-7; abundance: many; CDR3nt: TGTGCCAGCAAAACGGGACTCACGACCTACGAGCAGTACTTC; CDR3aa: CASKTGLTTYEQYF
v_gene: TRBV2; d_gene: NA; j_gene: TRBJ2-2; abundance: few; CDR3nt: TGTGCCAGCAGGTTTCCCGGGGAGCTGTTTTTT; CDR3aa: CASRFPGELFF
v_gene: TRBV10-1; d_gene: NA; j_gene: TRBJ2-2; abundance: many; CDR3nt: TGCGCCAGCAGTGAGTCGGCCCGGGAGCTGTTTTTT; CDR3aa: CASSESARELFF
v_gene: TRBV5-1; d_gene: TRBD1; j_gene: TRBJ1-2; abundance: NA; CDR3nt: TGCGCCAGCAGCTTGGGACAGGGATCCGATGGCTACACCTTC; CDR3aa: CASSLGQGSDGYTF
v_gene: TRBV9; d_gene: NA; j_gene: TRBJ1-6; abundance: NA; CDR3nt: TGTGCCAGCAGCACCTACAACTCACCCCTCCACTTT; CDR3aa: CASSTYNSPLHF
v_gene: TRBV5-4; d_gene: NA; j_gene: TRBJ2-5; abundance: many; CDR3nt: TGTGCCAGCAGCTTGGCGGCCCAAGAGACCCAGTACTTC; CDR3aa: CASSLAAQETQYF
v_gene: TRBV12-5; d_gene: NA; j_gene: TRBJ2-2; abundance: many; CDR3nt: TGTGCTAGTGGTTTGGTACAGGGGAACACCGGGGAGCTGTTTTTT; CDR3aa: CASGLVQGNTGELFF
v_gene: TRBV12-3/TRBV12-4; d_gene: NA; j_gene: TRBJ1-1; abundance: many; CDR3nt: TGTGCCAGCAGTTTTAAATGGGGTGGCACTGAAGCTTTCTTT; CDR3aa: CASSFKWGGTEAFF
v_gene: TRBV12-3/TRBV12-4; d_gene: NA; j_gene: TRBJ2-6; abundance: few; CDR3nt: TGTGCCAGCGGACGAGGGGCTGGGGCCAACGTCCTGACTTTC; CDR3aa: CASGRGAGANVLTF
v_gene: TRBV29-1; d_gene: NA; j_gene: TRBJ1-1; abundance: NA; CDR3nt: TGCAGCGCCGTTATAAACACTGAAGCTTTCTTT; CDR3aa: CSAVINTEAFF
v_gene: TRBV7-2; d_gene: NA; j_gene: TRBJ2-4; abundance: many; CDR3nt: TGTGCCAGCAGCTTGGGACTTCAAAACGACCATCAGTACTTC; CDR3aa: CASSLGLQNDHQYF
v_gene: TRBV24-1; d_gene: TRBD1; j_gene: TRBJ2-2; abundance: few; CDR3nt: TGTGCCACCTCGGGACAGGGGGCGCCCGGGGAGCTGTTTTTT; CDR3aa: CATSGQGAPGELFF
v_gene: TRBV12-3/TRBV12-4; d_gene: NA; j_gene: TRBJ1-2; abundance: few; CDR3nt: TGTGCCAGCAGTTTAGCGTATTCAGGGCTCGGCTACACCTTC; CDR3aa: CASSLAYSGLGYTF
v_gene: TRBV7-2; d_gene: NA; j_gene: TRBJ1-1; abundance: NA; CDR3nt: TGTGCCAGCAGCCCAGTAGGCAGAAAGAACACTGAAGCTTTCTTT; CDR3aa: CASSPVGRKNTEAFF
v_gene: TRBV7-9; d_gene: NA; j_gene: TRBJ2-1; abundance: many; CDR3nt: TGTGCCAGCAGCTCGGGGGAGAGGAAGTTCTTC; CDR3aa: CASSSGERKFF
v_gene: TRBV15; d_gene: NA; j_gene: TRBJ1-5; abundance: NA; CDR3nt: TGTGCCACCAGTGGTACGGTCAATCAGCCCCAGCATTTT; CDR3aa: CATSGTVNQPQHF
v_gene: TRBV28; d_gene: TRBD1; j_gene: TRBJ1-6; abundance: many; CDR3nt: TGTGCCAGCAGTTCCACCCGACAGGGAAGGTCACCCCTCCACTTT; CDR3aa: CASSSTRQGRSPLHF
v_gene: TRBV5-1; d_gene: NA; j_gene: TRBJ2-4; abundance: many; CDR3nt: TGCGCCAGCAGCTTGGAGGCACAGATAAACATTCAGTACTTC; CDR3aa: CASSLEAQINIQYF
v_gene: TRBV12-3/TRBV12-4; d_gene: NA; j_gene: TRBJ1-5; abundance: NA; CDR3nt: TGTGCCAGCAGCCCAACCGGGTATCAGCCCCAGCATTTT; CDR3aa: CASSPTGYQPQHF
v_gene: TRBV12-3/TRBV12-4; d_gene: TRBD2; j_gene: TRBJ2-7; abundance: many; CDR3nt: TGTGCCAGCAGTTTTCATTTCTGGAGCGGGGTGCGATACGAGCAGTACTTC; CDR3aa: CASSFHFWSGVRYEQYF
v_gene: TRBV11-2; d_gene: NA; j_gene: TRBJ1-1; abundance: few; CDR3nt: TGTGCCAGCAGCTCCCTAGGGACGCCGGGGACTGAAGCTTTCTTT; CDR3aa: CASSSLGTPGTEAFF
v_gene: TRBV7-9; d_gene: TRBD2; j_gene: TRBJ2-1; abundance: many; CDR3nt: TGTGCCAGCAGCTTAGTAGGGACTAGCGGCAATGAGCAGTTCTTC; CDR3aa: CASSLVGTSGNEQFF
v_gene: TRBV20-1; d_gene: NA; j_gene: TRBJ2-7; abundance: NA; CDR3nt: TGCAGTGCTAGAGATAGGATGGGGAGCTCCTACGAGCAGTACTTC; CDR3aa: CSARDRMGSSYEQYF
v_gene: TRBV9; d_gene: NA; j_gene: TRBJ2-1; abundance: many; CDR3nt: TGTGCCAGCAGCGCACATACGAGACAGCAGCCGGAGCAGTTCTTC; CDR3aa: CASSAHTRQQPEQFF
v_gene: TRBV20-1; d_gene: NA; j_gene: TRBJ2-7; abundance: NA; CDR3nt: TGCAGTGCGAGGACACCCCTGGGGGCGTACTTCTACGAGCAGTACTTC; CDR3aa: CSARTPLGAYFYEQYF
v_gene: TRBV20-1; d_gene: NA; j_gene: TRBJ2-1; abundance: NA; CDR3nt: TGCAGTGCTAGAGACGAAGGGGAGTCGGGCAATGAGCAGTTCTTC; CDR3aa: CSARDEGESGNEQFF
v_gene: TRBV10-3; d_gene: TRBD1; j_gene: TRBJ2-3; abundance: few; CDR3nt: TGTGCCATCAGTTCCGGGACAGGCGTTGTGGATACGCAGTATTTT; CDR3aa: CAISSGTGVVDTQYF
v_gene: TRBV5-1; d_gene: NA; j_gene: TRBJ2-5; abundance: many; CDR3nt: TGCGCCAGCAGCCTGACGTCACAGCAAGAGACCCAGTACTTC; CDR3aa: CASSLTSQQETQYF
v_gene: TRBV12-3/TRBV12-4; d_gene: NA; j_gene: TRBJ2-4; abundance: many; CDR3nt: TGTGCCAGCAGACAGAGGGGGGCCTTTATAGCCAAAAACATTCAGTACTTC; CDR3aa: CASRQRGAFIAKNIQYF
v_gene: TRBV6-2/TRBV6-3; d_gene: NA; j_gene: TRBJ2-1; abundance: NA; CDR3nt: TGTGCCAACAGTTGGGCAAGCTCCTACAATGAGCAGTTCTTC; CDR3aa: CANSWASSYNEQFF
v_gene: TRBV6-6; d_gene: NA; j_gene: TRBJ1-2; abundance: NA; CDR3nt: TGTGCCAGCAGTGCGACAGCGCGCTATGGCTACACCTTC; CDR3aa: CASSATARYGYTF
v_gene: TRBV10-1; d_gene: NA; j_gene: TRBJ1-5; abundance: many; CDR3nt: TGCGCCAGCAGTGAAGAGGGGGGGCCCCAGCATTTT; CDR3aa: CASSEEGGPQHF
v_gene: TRBV6-5; d_gene: NA; j_gene: TRBJ1-1; abundance: many; CDR3nt: TGTGCCAGCAGTTACGGCAGGGCCTTGAACACTGAAGCTTTCTTT; CDR3aa: CASSYGRALNTEAFF
v_gene: TRBV5-4; d_gene: NA; j_gene: TRBJ2-2; abundance: many; CDR3nt: TGTGCCAGCAGCCTTGGACACCCCGGGACCGGGGAGCTGTTTTTT; CDR3aa: CASSLGHPGTGELFF